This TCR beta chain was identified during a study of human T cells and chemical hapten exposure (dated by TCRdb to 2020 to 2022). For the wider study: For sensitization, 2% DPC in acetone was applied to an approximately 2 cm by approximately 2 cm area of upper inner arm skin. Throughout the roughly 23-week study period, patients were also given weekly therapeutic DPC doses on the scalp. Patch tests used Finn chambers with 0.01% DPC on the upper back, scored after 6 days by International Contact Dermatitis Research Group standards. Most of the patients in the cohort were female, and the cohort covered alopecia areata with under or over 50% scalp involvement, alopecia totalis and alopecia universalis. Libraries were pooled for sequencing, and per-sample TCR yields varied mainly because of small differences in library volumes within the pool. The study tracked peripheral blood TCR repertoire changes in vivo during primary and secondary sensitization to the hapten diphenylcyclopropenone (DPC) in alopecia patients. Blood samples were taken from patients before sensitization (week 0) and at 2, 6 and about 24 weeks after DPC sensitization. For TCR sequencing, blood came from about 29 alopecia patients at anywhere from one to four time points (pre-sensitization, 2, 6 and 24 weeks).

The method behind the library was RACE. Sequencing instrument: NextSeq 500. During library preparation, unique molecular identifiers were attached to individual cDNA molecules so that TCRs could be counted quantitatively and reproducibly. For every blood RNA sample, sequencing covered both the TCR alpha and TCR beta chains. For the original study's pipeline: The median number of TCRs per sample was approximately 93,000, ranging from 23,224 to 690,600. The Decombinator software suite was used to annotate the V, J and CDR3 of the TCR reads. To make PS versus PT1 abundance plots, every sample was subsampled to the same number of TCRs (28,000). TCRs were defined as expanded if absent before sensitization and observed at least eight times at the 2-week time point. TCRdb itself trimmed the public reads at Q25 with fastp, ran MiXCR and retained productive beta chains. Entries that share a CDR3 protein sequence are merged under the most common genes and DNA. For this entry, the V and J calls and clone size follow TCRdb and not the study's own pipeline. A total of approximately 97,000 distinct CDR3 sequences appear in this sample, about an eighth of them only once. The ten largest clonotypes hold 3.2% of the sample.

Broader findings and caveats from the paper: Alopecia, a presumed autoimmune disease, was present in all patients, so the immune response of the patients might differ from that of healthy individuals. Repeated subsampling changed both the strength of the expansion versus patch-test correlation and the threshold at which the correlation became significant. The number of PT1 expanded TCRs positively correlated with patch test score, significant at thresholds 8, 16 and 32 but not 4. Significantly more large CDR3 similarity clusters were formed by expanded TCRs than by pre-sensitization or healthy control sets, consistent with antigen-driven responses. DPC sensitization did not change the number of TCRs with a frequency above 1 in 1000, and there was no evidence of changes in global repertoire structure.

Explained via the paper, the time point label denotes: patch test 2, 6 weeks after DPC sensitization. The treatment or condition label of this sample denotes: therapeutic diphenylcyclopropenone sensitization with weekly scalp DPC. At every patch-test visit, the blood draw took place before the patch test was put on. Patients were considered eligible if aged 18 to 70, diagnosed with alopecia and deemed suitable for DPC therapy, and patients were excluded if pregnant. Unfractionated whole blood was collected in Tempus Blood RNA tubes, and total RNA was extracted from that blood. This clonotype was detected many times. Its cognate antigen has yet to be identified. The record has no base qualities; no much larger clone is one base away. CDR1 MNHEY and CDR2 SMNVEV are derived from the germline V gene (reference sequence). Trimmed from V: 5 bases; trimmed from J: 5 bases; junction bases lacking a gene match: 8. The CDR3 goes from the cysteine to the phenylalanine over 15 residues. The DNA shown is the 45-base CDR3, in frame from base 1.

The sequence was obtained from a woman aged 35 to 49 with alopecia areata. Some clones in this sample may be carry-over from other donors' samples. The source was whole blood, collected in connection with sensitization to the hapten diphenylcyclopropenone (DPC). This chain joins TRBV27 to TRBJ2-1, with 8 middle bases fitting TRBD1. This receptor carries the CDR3 CASSGRTGRDNEQFF. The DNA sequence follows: TGTGCCAGCAGTGGAAGGACAGGGCGGGACAATGAGCAGTTCTTC.